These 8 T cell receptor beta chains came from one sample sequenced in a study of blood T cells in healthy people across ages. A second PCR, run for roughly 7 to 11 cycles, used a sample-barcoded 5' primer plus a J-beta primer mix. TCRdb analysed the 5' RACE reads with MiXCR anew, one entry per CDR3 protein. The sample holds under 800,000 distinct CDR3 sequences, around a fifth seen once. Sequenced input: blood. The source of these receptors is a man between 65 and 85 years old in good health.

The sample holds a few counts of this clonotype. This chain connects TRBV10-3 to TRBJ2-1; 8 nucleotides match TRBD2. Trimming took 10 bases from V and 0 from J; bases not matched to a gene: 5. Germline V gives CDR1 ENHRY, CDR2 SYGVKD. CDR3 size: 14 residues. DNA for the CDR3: TGTGCCACTCGGGGGGGCAGCTCCTACAATGAGCAGTTCTTC. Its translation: CATRGGSSYNEQFF.

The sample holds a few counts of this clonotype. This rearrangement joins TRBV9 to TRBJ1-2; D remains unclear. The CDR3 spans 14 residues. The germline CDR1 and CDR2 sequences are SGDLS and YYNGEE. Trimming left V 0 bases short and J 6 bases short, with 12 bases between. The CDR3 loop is CASSVGVGINGYTF. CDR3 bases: TGTGCCAGCAGCGTAGGGGTGGGAATAAATGGCTACACCTTC.

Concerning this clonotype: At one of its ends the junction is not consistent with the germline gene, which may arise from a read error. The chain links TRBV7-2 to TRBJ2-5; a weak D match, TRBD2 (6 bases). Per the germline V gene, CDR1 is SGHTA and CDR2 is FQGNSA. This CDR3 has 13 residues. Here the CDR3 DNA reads TGTGCCAGCAGCTCTCACCGGGACTCAAACGCGGTCTTC. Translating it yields CASSSHRDSNAVF.

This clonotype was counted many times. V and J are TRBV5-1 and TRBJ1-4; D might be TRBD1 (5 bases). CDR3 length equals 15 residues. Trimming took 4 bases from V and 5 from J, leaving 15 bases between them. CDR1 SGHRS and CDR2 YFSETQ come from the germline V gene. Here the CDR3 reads CASSQSGGQNEKLFF. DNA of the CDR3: TGCGCCAGCAGCCAAAGCGGCGGACAAAATGAAAAACTGTTTTTT.

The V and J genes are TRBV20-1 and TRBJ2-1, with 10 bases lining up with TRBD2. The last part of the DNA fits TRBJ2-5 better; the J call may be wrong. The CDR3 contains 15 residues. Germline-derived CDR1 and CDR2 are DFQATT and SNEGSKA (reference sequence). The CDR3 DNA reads TGCAGTGCGGAAAGGACTAGCGGTGCCCAAGAGACCCAGTACTTC. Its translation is CSAERTSGAQETQYF.

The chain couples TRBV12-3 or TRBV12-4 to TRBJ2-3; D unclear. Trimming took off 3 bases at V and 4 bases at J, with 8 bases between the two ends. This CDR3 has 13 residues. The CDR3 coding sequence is TGTGCCAGCAGTTTCGTCTATTCAGATACGCAGTATTTT. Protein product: CASSFVYSDTQYF.

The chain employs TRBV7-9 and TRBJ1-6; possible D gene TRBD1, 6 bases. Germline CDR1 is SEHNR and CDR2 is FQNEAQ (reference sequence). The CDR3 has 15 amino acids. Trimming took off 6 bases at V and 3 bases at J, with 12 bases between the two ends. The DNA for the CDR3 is TGTGCCAGCAGAACCCAGGGGCTCTATAATTCACCCCTCCACTTT. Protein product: CASRTQGLYNSPLHF.

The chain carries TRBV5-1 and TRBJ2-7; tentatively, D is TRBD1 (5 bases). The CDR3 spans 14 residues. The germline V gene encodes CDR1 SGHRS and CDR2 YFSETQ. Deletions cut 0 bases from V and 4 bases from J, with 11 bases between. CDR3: CASSLVGHQYEQYF. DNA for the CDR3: TGCGCCAGCAGCTTGGTAGGACACCAATACGAGCAGTACTTC. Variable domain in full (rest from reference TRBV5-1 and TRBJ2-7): KAGVTQTPRYLIKTRGQQVTLSCSPISGHRSVSWYQQTPGQGLQFLFEYFSETQRNKGNFPGRFSGRQFSNSRSEMNVSTLELGDSALYLCASSLVGHQYEQYFGPGTRLTVT.